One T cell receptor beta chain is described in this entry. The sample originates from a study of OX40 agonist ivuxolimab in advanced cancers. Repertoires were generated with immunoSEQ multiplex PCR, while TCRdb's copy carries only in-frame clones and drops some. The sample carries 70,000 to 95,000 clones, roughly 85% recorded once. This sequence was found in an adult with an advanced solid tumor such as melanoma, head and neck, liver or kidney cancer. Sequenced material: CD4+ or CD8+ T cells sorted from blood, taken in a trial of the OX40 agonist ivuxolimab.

The CDR3 sequence is CASSGELNTEAFF. The DNA for the CDR3 is TGTGCCAGCAGTGGAGAGCTGAACACTGAAGCTTTCTTT. V and J are TRBV2 and TRBJ1-1; D is ambiguous. The germline V gene has CDR1 SNHLY and CDR2 FYNNEI. V lost 4 bases and J lost 0, with 6 bases in between. CDR3 length equals 13 residues.